This passage covers 27 T cell receptor beta chains from one sample sequenced in a study of monozygotic twins with inflammatory bowel disease. TCRdb re-analyzed the 5' RACE reads; it lists each CDR3 protein once, without DNA. In total, the table holds approximately 400,000 distinct CDR3 sequences. The sample was blood. Receptors were obtained from a human donor with ulcerative colitis or Crohn's disease, or a healthy co-twin of an affected twin (not recorded which).

The J gene is TRBJ2-3, the V gene TRBV18; there is no DNA to check the TCRdb D call of TRBD2. The CDR3 totals 14 residues. The germline CDR1 and CDR2 sequences are KGHSH and LQKENI. The CDR3 is CASSPDYHTDTQYF.

The V gene is TRBV29-1, the J gene TRBJ2-3; the D call from TCRdb, TRBD1, cannot be confirmed without DNA. This CDR3 comprises 13 residues. Looked up from germline, CDR1 is SQVTM and CDR2 is ANQGSEA. CDR3 region: CSVGTGAGDTQYF.

The chain employs TRBV3-1 and TRBJ1-1. Germline V CDR1 and CDR2: LGHDT, YNNKEL (reference sequence). This CDR3 has 13 residues. The CDR3 region is CASSQLENTEAFF.

The chain employs TRBV11-2 and TRBJ2-5; TCRdb gives TRBD1 as the D gene, but with no DNA this cannot be confirmed. The germline CDR1 and CDR2 sequences are SGHAT and FQNNGV. The CDR3 is made up of 15 amino acids. This CDR3 is CASSWPGQGGETQYF.

The chain joins TRBV6-5 to TRBJ2-5. Germline CDR1 and CDR2: MNHEY and SVGAGI. The CDR3 runs 16 residues. The CDR3 loop is CASSYSKLDIWETQYF.

The gene calls are TRBV28 and TRBJ1-1. The CDR3 totals 16 residues. Germline V gene sequence: CDR1 MDHEN, CDR2 SYDVKM. CDR3 loop: CASSLEGIPMNTEAFF.

The rearrangement links TRBV11-1 to TRBJ1-3; TCRdb calls TRBD1, which cannot be checked without DNA. CDR1 is SGHAT and CDR2 is FQDESV in the germline V gene (reference sequence). CDR3 length: 20 residues. CDR3: CASQYRVNRGLPASGNTIYF.

The J gene is TRBJ1-1, the V gene TRBV5-1; with no DNA, the TCRdb D assignment of TRBD1 cannot be verified. CDR1 and CDR2 from the germline V gene are SGHRS and YFSETQ. This CDR3 is 15 amino acids long. CDR3: CASSPEGVMNTEAFF.

The chain has TRBV14 and TRBJ1-1; TCRdb gives TRBD1 as the D gene, but with no DNA this cannot be confirmed. Germline assignment: CDR1 SGHDN and CDR2 FVKESK. CDR3 length: 17 amino acids. CDR3 sequence reads: CASSPGLQGAWLAEAFF.

The genes are TRBV5-5 and TRBJ2-3. Germline V lookup: CDR1 SGHKS, CDR2 YYEKEE (reference sequence). The CDR3 length is 15 residues. Here the CDR3 reads CASSLGYGSTDTQYF.

The rearrangement links TRBV5-1 to TRBJ2-1; TCRdb picks TRBD1, but there is no DNA to check that call. Per germline, CDR1 SGHRS and CDR2 YFSETQ. The CDR3 covers 13 residues. The CDR3 loop reads CASSLMGGSEQFF.

J is TRBJ2-7 and V is TRBV20-1; TCRdb calls TRBD1, which cannot be checked without DNA. Germline lookup yields CDR1 DFQATT and CDR2 SNEGSKA (reference sequence). There are 16 residues in the CDR3. The CDR3 protein is CSARNPGQGNSYEQYF.

The J gene is TRBJ2-3, the V gene TRBV20-1; TCRdb names TRBD2, which stays unverified in the absence of DNA. The CDR3 has 15 residues. Germline CDR1 and CDR2: DFQATT and SNEGSKA (reference sequence). CDR3 sequence: CSVSWGGGAIDTQYF.

The V call is TRBV7-2, the J call TRBJ2-3; TCRdb gives TRBD2 as the D gene, but with no DNA this cannot be confirmed. The CDR3 runs 14 residues. CDR1 and CDR2 (germline): SGHTA, FQGNSA. CDR3: CASRERGVADTQYF.

CDR3 residues: CASGSGGLPQETQYF. The V gene is TRBV5-4, the J gene TRBJ2-5; without DNA, the TCRdb call of TRBD2 cannot be checked. The germline V gene has CDR1 SGHNT and CDR2 YYREEE (reference sequence). The CDR3 runs to 15 residues.

V is TRBV5-1 and J is TRBJ1-1; no DNA is available, so the TRBD1 call from TCRdb remains unchecked. Germline-derived CDR1 and CDR2 are SGHRS and YFSETQ. This CDR3 contains 15 residues. CDR3 amino acids: CASSLILGTATEAFF.

The rearrangement links TRBV4-1 to TRBJ2-5; as DNA is missing, the TRBD1 call by TCRdb cannot be tested. The CDR3 runs 14 residues. Germline lookup yields CDR1 MGHRA and CDR2 YSYEKL. The CDR3 loop reads CASSQVGGSETQYF.

V is TRBV10-3 and J is TRBJ2-7; TCRdb lists TRBD2, though no DNA is available to test this call. From germline, CDR1 is ENHRY and CDR2 SYGVKD. CDR3 length equals 15 residues. This chain's CDR3 is CAISDFTSGAHEQYF.

The V and J genes are TRBV7-3 and TRBJ2-3; TCRdb's D call, TRBD1, is unchecked because there is no DNA. The CDR3 covers 15 residues. Germline V gives CDR1 SGHTA, CDR2 FQGTGA. CDR3 loop: CASARGGAGTDTQYF. Full variable domain (rest looked up from reference TRBV7-3 and TRBJ2-3): GAGVSQTPSNKVTEKGKYVELRCDPISGHTALYWYRQSLGQGPEFLIYFQGTGAADDSGLPNDRFFAVRPEGSVSTLKIQRTERGDSAVYLCASARGGAGTDTQYFGPGTRLTVL.

The rearrangement joins TRBV9 to TRBJ2-5; TCRdb outputs TRBD2, but without DNA this stays unchecked. Germline V lookup: CDR1 SGDLS, CDR2 YYNGEE. This CDR3 is built from 16 residues. CDR3 residues: CASSAGGGSEKETQYF.

This chain joins TRBV20-1 and TRBJ1-4; TCRdb selects TRBD1, and the lack of DNA leaves this call unchecked. Germline V CDR1 and CDR2: DFQATT, SNEGSKA (reference sequence). CDR3 length: 14 amino acids. The CDR3 loop reads CSAANRDRGEKLFF.

The gene calls are TRBV30 and TRBJ2-1; the D call from TCRdb, TRBD1, cannot be confirmed without DNA. The CDR3 has 13 residues. CDR1 is GTSNPN and CDR2 is SVGIG in the germline V gene (reference sequence). CDR3 region: CAWSVWGGNEQFF.

CDR3 amino acids: CASSLGRQGAKNIQYF. The rearrangement uses TRBV5-6 and TRBJ2-4. There are 16 residues in the CDR3. Germline V gives CDR1 SGHDT, CDR2 YYEEEE.

This rearrangement joins TRBV7-2 to TRBJ1-2; TCRdb gives TRBD1 as the D gene, but with no DNA this cannot be confirmed. There are 16 residues in the CDR3. CDR1 and CDR2 from the germline V gene are SGHTA and FQGNSA. CDR3 in amino acids: CASSSNTGSRFYGYTF.

V usage is TRBV12-3 or TRBV12-4 and J usage is TRBJ2-7; TCRdb indicates TRBD1, and absent DNA this call remains unverified. The CDR3 has 12 amino acids. Here the CDR3 reads CASSLQGDEQYF.

The gene calls are TRBV10-3 and TRBJ1-1; TCRdb gives TRBD1 as the D gene, but with no DNA this cannot be confirmed. Germline V CDR1 and CDR2: ENHRY, SYGVKD. There are 15 residues in the CDR3. CDR3 sequence: CAISERQLGVTEAFF.

The genes are TRBV7-2 and TRBJ2-5; there is no DNA to check the TCRdb D call of TRBD1. CDR1 and CDR2 from the germline V gene are SGHTA and FQGNSA. This CDR3 is built from 15 residues. The CDR3 loop reads CASSPSTGAWKTQYF.